These T cell receptor beta chains were read from a single sample in a study of regulatory T cells in long-lasting Graves disease. One entry per CDR3 protein, called by TCRdb with MiXCR from the multiplex PCR reads. The sample shows approximately 250,000 distinct CDR3 sequences, around 16% of them seen only once. Material: peripheral blood mononuclear cells (PBMCs), obtained at new diagnosis, from a patient treated with antithyroid drugs. These receptors came from a female donor with Graves disease. The CDR3 runs from the conserved cysteine through the conserved F or W. D genes are given only for firm matches. Only part of the rows carry a size: once, few, many, or a class if the clone is expanded.

clone_size	v_call	d_call	j_call	cdr3_aa	cdr3_nt
NA	TRBV20-1	TRBD2	TRBJ2-1	CSAPSLMRAGGTSSYNEQFF	TGCAGTGCTCCCTCCCTAATGAGGGCGGGAGGCACGAGCTCCTACAATGAGCAGTTCTTC
many	TRBV20-1	TRBD1	TRBJ1-2	CSAWDSVNYGYTF	TGCAGTGCCTGGGACAGCGTAAACTATGGCTACACCTTC
NA	TRBV11-2	NA	TRBJ2-3	CASSYVSGRTYTQYF	TGTGCCAGCAGTTATGTTAGCGGCCGAACGTATACGCAGTATTTT
many	TRBV6-1	TRBD1	TRBJ2-7	CASRWDRGREQYF	TGTGCCAGCAGATGGGACAGGGGGCGAGAGCAGTACTTC
many	TRBV2	NA	TRBJ1-5	CASSKGGSQPQHF	TGTGCCAGCTCAAAAGGGGGGAGTCAGCCCCAGCATTTT
many	TRBV7-9	NA	TRBJ2-2	CASSHGGRRANTGELFF	TGTGCCAGCAGCCACGGGGGAAGGCGAGCGAACACCGGGGAGCTGTTTTTT
many	TRBV19	TRBD2	TRBJ2-7	CASRNSGGGYEQYF	TGTGCCAGTAGGAATAGCGGGGGAGGGTACGAGCAGTACTTC
many	TRBV28	NA	TRBJ1-1	CASSLNGGAKAFF	TGTGCCAGCAGTTTAAACGGGGGCGCAAAAGCTTTCTTT
many	TRBV2	TRBD2	TRBJ2-1	CASSSRTSGTMGEQFF	TGTGCCAGCAGTTCGAGGACTAGCGGGACGATGGGTGAGCAGTTCTTC
many	TRBV3-1	TRBD1	TRBJ2-7	CASSQGGTGLYEQYF	TGTGCCAGCAGCCAAGGAGGGACAGGCCTCTACGAGCAGTACTTC
many	TRBV12-3/TRBV12-4	TRBD1	TRBJ2-7	CASSLSTGSYEQYF	TGTGCCAGCAGTCTCTCGACAGGGTCCTACGAGCAGTACTTC
many	TRBV12-3/TRBV12-4	NA	TRBJ2-2	CASSLAGGGNTGELFF	TGTGCCAGCAGTTTAGCGGGGGGCGGTAACACCGGGGAGCTGTTTTTT
many	TRBV20-1	TRBD1	TRBJ2-5	CSAERTGRETQYF	TGCAGTGCTGAAAGGACAGGCAGAGAGACCCAGTACTTC
many	TRBV28	TRBD1	TRBJ1-1	CASSISGTGFTEAFF	TGTGCCAGCAGTATCTCCGGGACAGGGTTCACTGAAGCTTTCTTT
many	TRBV6-1	NA	TRBJ1-5	CASSEVGGNQPQHF	TGTGCCAGCAGTGAGGTGGGGGGCAATCAGCCCCAGCATTTT
many	TRBV19	NA	TRBJ1-2	CASSRGSYGYTF	TGTGCCAGTAGCCGGGGATCCTATGGCTACACCTTC
many	TRBV30	NA	TRBJ2-7	CAWSPLGDNSYEQYF	TGTGCCTGGAGCCCCCTCGGGGACAACTCCTACGAGCAGTACTTC
many	TRBV20-1	NA	TRBJ1-5	CSARAPVLGASNQPQHF	TGCAGTGCTAGAGCCCCGGTCTTGGGGGCTAGCAATCAGCCCCAGCATTTT
many	TRBV7-9	TRBD1	TRBJ2-7	CASSKGQGRAEQYF	TGTGCCAGCAGCAAGGGACAGGGCCGGGCTGAGCAGTACTTC
NA	TRBV28	TRBD1	TRBJ1-2	CASYRGKNYGYTF	TGTGCCAGCTACAGGGGGAAGAACTATGGCTACACCTTC
once	TRBV20-1	TRBD2	TRBJ2-5	CSAGLAGGLGETQYF	TGCAGTGCCGGACTAGCGGGAGGGCTCGGAGAGACCCAGTACTTC
many	TRBV11-2	NA	TRBJ2-4	CASSPGLAKNIQYF	TGTGCCAGCAGCCCTGGGCTAGCCAAAAACATTCAGTACTTC
many	TRBV7-9	NA	TRBJ2-7	CASSLIDRTYEQYF	TGTGCCAGCAGCTTAATAGACAGGACCTACGAGCAGTACTTC
many	TRBV28	NA	TRBJ1-2	CASSPGVANYGYTF	TGTGCCAGCAGTCCGGGGGTAGCTAACTATGGCTACACCTTC
many	TRBV12-3/TRBV12-4	NA	TRBJ2-3	CASRKTGGKDTQYF	TGTGCCAGCAGGAAGACTGGCGGGAAGGATACGCAGTATTTT
NA	TRBV9	NA	TRBJ2-1	CASSVRVGYEQFF	TGTGCCAGCAGCGTCAGGGTCGGGTATGAGCAGTTCTTC
few	TRBV5-5	NA	TRBJ1-2	CASILDTESDGYTF	TGTGCCAGCATCTTGGATACGGAAAGCGATGGCTACACCTTC
few	TRBV12-3/TRBV12-4	NA	TRBJ2-1	CASSSPPRHEQFF	TGTGCCAGCAGCAGTCCTCCGCGGCATGAGCAGTTCTTC
many	TRBV11-2	TRBD1	TRBJ1-1	CASSLDRGQGAKAFF	TGTGCCAGCAGCTTAGATCGGGGACAGGGGGCTAAAGCTTTCTTT
few	TRBV5-1	TRBD2	TRBJ2-2	CASQGLAGANTGELFF	TGCGCCAGCCAGGGACTAGCGGGAGCAAACACCGGGGAGCTGTTTTTT
many	TRBV11-2	TRBD1	TRBJ2-7	CASSLTGDYEQYF	TGTGCCAGCAGCTTAACAGGGGACTACGAGCAGTACTTC
many	TRBV18	NA	TRBJ2-5	CASSPPGRVRETQYF	TGTGCCAGCTCACCACCGGGCCGGGTGCGAGAGACCCAGTACTTC
NA	TRBV5-1	NA	TRBJ2-7	CASSSRASYEQYF	TGCGCCAGCAGCTCCAGGGCCTCCTACGAGCAGTACTTC
many	TRBV18	NA	TRBJ1-5	CASSPYARGNQPQHF	TGTGCCAGCTCACCATATGCCAGGGGTAATCAGCCCCAGCATTTT
many	TRBV7-2	NA	TRBJ2-3	CASSRSRVGITDTQYF	TGTGCCAGCAGCCGGAGCAGGGTTGGGATCACAGATACGCAGTATTTT
many	TRBV7-9	TRBD1	TRBJ2-5	CASSSGQVEETQYF	TGTGCCAGCAGCTCCGGACAGGTAGAAGAGACCCAGTACTTC
NA	TRBV12-3/TRBV12-4	TRBD2	TRBJ2-1	CASGPLAGGNEQFF	TGTGCCAGCGGCCCGCTAGCGGGAGGGAATGAGCAGTTCTTC
many	TRBV7-2	NA	TRBJ1-1	CASSAQENTEAFF	TGTGCCAGCAGCGCACAAGAAAACACTGAAGCTTTCTTT
few	TRBV25-1	NA	TRBJ2-3	CASSERVTDTQYF	TGTGCCAGCAGTGAAAGGGTCACAGATACGCAGTATTTT
many	TRBV11-2	NA	TRBJ2-5	CASSSTRDSYLQETQYF	TGTGCCAGCAGCTCGACTAGGGACAGTTACTTACAAGAGACCCAGTACTTC
many	TRBV27	NA	TRBJ2-5	CASSLHGETQYF	TGTGCCAGCAGTTTACACGGAGAGACCCAGTACTTC
few	TRBV20-1	NA	TRBJ1-5	CSAFDRRWGGLSNQPQHF	TGCAGTGCTTTTGACAGGCGGTGGGGGGGGTTAAGCAATCAGCCCCAGCATTTT
many	TRBV12-3/TRBV12-4	NA	TRBJ2-7	CASSQSQGYEQYF	TGTGCCAGCAGTCAATCACAGGGCTACGAGCAGTACTTC
many	TRBV4-3	NA	TRBJ2-3	CASSQDKGDTQYF	TGCGCCAGCAGCCAAGATAAGGGAGATACGCAGTATTTT
many	TRBV30	NA	TRBJ1-2	CAWSVNPFTTPYGYTF	TGTGCCTGGAGTGTAAATCCTTTCACTACCCCCTATGGCTACACCTTC
many	TRBV20-1	TRBD1	TRBJ2-5	CLAQGYQETQYF	TGCTTAGCACAGGGGTACCAAGAGACCCAGTACTTC
NA	TRBV5-5	NA	TRBJ1-1	CASNLGAGFRNTEAFF	TGTGCCAGCAACTTGGGTGCCGGATTCCGAAACACTGAAGCTTTCTTT
many	TRBV15	NA	TRBJ2-3	CATAEGRTDTQYF	TGTGCCACCGCGGAGGGCCGCACAGATACGCAGTATTTT
NA	TRBV11-2	NA	TRBJ2-1	CASSLRRRVGDEQFF	TGTGCCAGCAGCTTAAGGCGTCGGGTGGGGGATGAGCAGTTCTTC
many	TRBV14	TRBD2	TRBJ2-3	CASSPTGTRTDTQYF	TGTGCCAGCAGCCCTACCGGGACTAGGACAGATACGCAGTATTTT
many	TRBV11-2	NA	TRBJ1-2	CASSLSGAGYYGYTF	TGTGCCAGCAGCTTAAGTGGGGCAGGGTACTATGGCTACACCTTC
few	TRBV7-9	TRBD2	TRBJ2-1	CASSLGGRVAGGKNEQFF	TGTGCCAGCAGCTTAGGGGGGAGGGTCGCGGGAGGGAAGAATGAGCAGTTCTTC
many	TRBV7-2	NA	TRBJ2-3	CASSPLLHTDTQYF	TGTGCCAGCAGCCCTCTCCTGCACACAGATACGCAGTATTTT
many	TRBV18	NA	TRBJ1-4	CASSPVEGRTNEKLFF	TGTGCCAGCTCACCAGTGGAGGGGAGAACTAATGAAAAACTGTTTTTT
many	TRBV6-5	NA	TRBJ1-6	CASSYSNSLRGSPLHF	TGTGCCAGCAGTTACTCGAATTCCCTCAGGGGCTCACCCCTCCACTTT
many	TRBV6-1	TRBD2	TRBJ2-7	CASSEALLAGASYEQYF	TGTGCCAGCAGTGAAGCGCTTCTAGCGGGAGCATCCTACGAGCAGTACTTC
NA	TRBV20-1	NA	TRBJ1-1	CSAPRDLKNTEAFF	TGCAGTGCTCCAAGGGACTTGAAGAACACTGAAGCTTTCTTT